Below, 15 T cell receptor beta chains from the same sample are listed, as sequenced in a study of blood T cell repertoires in COVID-19. The repertoire was sequenced with immunoSEQ multiplex PCR; TCRdb's copy has only in-frame clones and lacks some. This table holds around 260,000 clones, around four fifths found once. Sample: peripheral blood. These receptors were taken from a woman aged 50 to 60 who had recovered from COVID-19.

This clone was seen repeatedly, ten times or more. The chain links TRBV27 to TRBJ2-1; a weak D match, TRBD2 (5 bases). Trimming stripped 5 bases from V and 8 bases from J, with 16 bases between. The germline V gene has CDR1 MNHEY and CDR2 SMNVEV (reference sequence). The CDR3 consists of 14 residues. The CDR3 bases are TGTGCCAGCAGTCCTGACGGATCGGGGTATGAGCAGTTCTTC. Protein: CASSPDGSGYEQFF.

The chain is built from TRBV18 and TRBJ2-3, with 13 bases lining up with TRBD2. After removal of 6 bases from V and 4 bases from J, the junction contained 16 bases not matched to a gene. Germline values: CDR1 KGHSH, CDR2 LQKENI. The CDR3 contains 19 residues. Here the CDR3 reads CASSPRTTGTSGISDTQYF. The DNA of the CDR3 is TGTGCCAGCTCCCCGCGCACGACCGGGACTAGCGGGATCTCAGATACGCAGTATTTT.

The rearrangement joins TRBV24-1 to TRBJ1-1; D is unclear. The V end lost 4 bases, the J end lost 8 bases, and 10 bases lay between the germline ends. CDR3 size: 12 residues. Per germline, CDR1 KGHDR and CDR2 SFDVKD. This chain's CDR3 is CATSDLSGEAFF. In DNA, the CDR3 is TGTGCCACCAGTGACCTTAGCGGGGAAGCTTTCTTT.

V is TRBV7-2 and J is TRBJ2-3; 11 bases are shared with TRBD2. This CDR3 spans 14 amino acids. The germline V gene has CDR1 SGHTA and CDR2 FQGNSA. Germline trimming cut 8 bases from V and 4 bases from J; bases unmatched to any gene: 5. CDR3 in amino acids: CASRSGGAADTQYF. The CDR3 nucleotides read TGTGCCAGCCGTAGCGGGGGGGCAGCAGATACGCAGTATTTT.

The chain carries TRBV7-2 and TRBJ1-1; a possible D gene is TRBD1 (6 bases). CDR1 and CDR2 (germline): SGHTA, FQGNSA. CDR3 length equals 15 residues. The ends were cut back, 1 base at V and 3 bases at J, with 12 bases in the middle. CDR3 protein: CASSLVAGADTEAFF. In DNA form, the CDR3 reads TGTGCCAGCAGCTTAGTTGCGGGGGCGGACACTGAAGCTTTCTTT.

The genes are TRBV4-3 and TRBJ1-2; D is possibly TRBD1 (6 bases). Germline V lookup: CDR1 LGHNA, CDR2 YSLEER. The CDR3 has 18 amino acids. V lost 1 base to trimming and J lost 6 bases, with 24 bases between them. Written as DNA, the CDR3 is TGCGCCAGCAGCCAAGTAACAGGGACCCGAGTTAGTGTTAATGGCTACACCTTC. Protein product: CASSQVTGTRVSVNGYTF.

This chain connects TRBV10-3 to TRBJ1-2; 8 bases fit TRBD1. CDR3 length: 18 residues. Germline CDR1 is ENHRY and CDR2 is SYGVKD. V shed 2 bases, J shed 6 bases, and the junction held 17 bases outside the gene matches. The DNA of the CDR3 is TGTGCCATCAGTGAGAGGGCGTCGGCTTCCGGACAGGGAGATGGCTACACCTTC. Encoded protein: CAISERASASGQGDGYTF.

The V gene is TRBV7-2, the J gene TRBJ2-5; 7 bases match TRBD1. V dropped 1 base and J dropped 4; count of bases not matched to a gene: 12. CDR3 length equals 17 residues. The germline CDR1 and CDR2 sequences are SGHTA and FQGNSA. CDR3 sequence reads: CASSLGLSGQKLETQYF. The CDR3 bases are TGTGCCAGCAGCTTAGGACTCTCGGGACAGAAATTAGAGACCCAGTACTTC.

The chain combines TRBV25-1 with TRBJ2-7; 9 bases are a match to TRBD2. The germline gives CDR1 MGHDK, CDR2 SYGVNS. The J segment lost 3 bases and the V segment lost 11 bases, leaving 8 bases of the junction unmatched. The CDR3 extends over 13 amino acids. The CDR3 sequence: CASRASGVYEQYF. In nucleotides, the CDR3 is TGTGCCTCCCGTGCTAGCGGGGTCTACGAGCAGTACTTC.

V usage is TRBV2 and J usage is TRBJ2-3, with 8 bases that match TRBD1. The CDR3 is 14 residues long. The V segment lost 5 bases and the J segment 6 bases; nucleotides outside the gene matches: 7. Germline V gives CDR1 SNHLY, CDR2 FYNNEI. The CDR3 DNA sequence: TGTGCCAGCAGTACGACAGGGGCGGGCGATACGCAGTATTTT. Amino acid sequence: CASSTTGAGDTQYF.

J is TRBJ1-1 and V is TRBV28, with unresolved D. CDR3 length equals 13 residues. CDR1 and CDR2 (germline): MDHEN, SYDVKM. Trimming removed 5 bases from V and 3 bases from J, with 10 bases in between. The CDR3 sequence: CASSPGRDTEAFF. CDR3 DNA: TGTGCCAGCAGTCCCGGTCGGGACACTGAAGCTTTCTTT.

The genes are TRBV5-1 and TRBJ1-4; D uncertain. The CDR3 contains 13 residues. Per germline, CDR1 SGHRS and CDR2 YFSETQ. Trimming shortened V by 4 bases and J by 4 bases, and 8 bases separated the two germline ends. The CDR3 loop reads CASSGGINEKLFF. The DNA for the CDR3 is TGCGCCAGCAGCGGAGGGATTAATGAAAAACTGTTTTTT. The full variable domain, completed using reference TRBV5-1 and TRBJ1-4, is KAGVTQTPRYLIKTRGQQVTLSCSPISGHRSVSWYQQTPGQGLQFLFEYFSETQRNKGNFPGRFSGRQFSNSRSEMNVSTLELGDSALYLCASSGGINEKLFFGSGTQLSVL.

The chain combines TRBV4-3 with TRBJ2-7; 7 bases agree with TRBD1. Trimming took 0 bases from V and 0 from J; bases not matched to a gene: 5. The CDR3 has 16 residues. Germline V lookup: CDR1 LGHNA, CDR2 YSLEER. In DNA, the CDR3 is TGCGCCAGCAGCCAAGATTGGGCAGGGGGCTCCTACGAGCAGTACTTC. Translating it yields CASSQDWAGGSYEQYF.

V gene TRBV25-1 combines with J gene TRBJ2-3; TRBD1 might be the D (5 bases). Looked up from germline, CDR1 is MGHDK and CDR2 is SYGVNS. Trimming pared 5 bases from V and 6 bases from J, leaving 15 bases between. The CDR3 contains 14 residues. CDR3 DNA sequence: TGTGCCAGCAGTTGGACACCTCTACCGGATACGCAGTATTTT. It translates to CASSWTPLPDTQYF.

The chain employs TRBV7-2 and TRBJ2-2; D gene unclear. V was trimmed by 4 bases and J by 3 bases, leaving 3 bases between them. The CDR3 has 12 residues. Germline V gene lookup returns CDR1 SGHTA and CDR2 FQGNSA. CDR3 nucleotides: TGTGCCAGCAGCTCGGACACCGGGGAGCTGTTTTTT. Translation gives CASSSDTGELFF.